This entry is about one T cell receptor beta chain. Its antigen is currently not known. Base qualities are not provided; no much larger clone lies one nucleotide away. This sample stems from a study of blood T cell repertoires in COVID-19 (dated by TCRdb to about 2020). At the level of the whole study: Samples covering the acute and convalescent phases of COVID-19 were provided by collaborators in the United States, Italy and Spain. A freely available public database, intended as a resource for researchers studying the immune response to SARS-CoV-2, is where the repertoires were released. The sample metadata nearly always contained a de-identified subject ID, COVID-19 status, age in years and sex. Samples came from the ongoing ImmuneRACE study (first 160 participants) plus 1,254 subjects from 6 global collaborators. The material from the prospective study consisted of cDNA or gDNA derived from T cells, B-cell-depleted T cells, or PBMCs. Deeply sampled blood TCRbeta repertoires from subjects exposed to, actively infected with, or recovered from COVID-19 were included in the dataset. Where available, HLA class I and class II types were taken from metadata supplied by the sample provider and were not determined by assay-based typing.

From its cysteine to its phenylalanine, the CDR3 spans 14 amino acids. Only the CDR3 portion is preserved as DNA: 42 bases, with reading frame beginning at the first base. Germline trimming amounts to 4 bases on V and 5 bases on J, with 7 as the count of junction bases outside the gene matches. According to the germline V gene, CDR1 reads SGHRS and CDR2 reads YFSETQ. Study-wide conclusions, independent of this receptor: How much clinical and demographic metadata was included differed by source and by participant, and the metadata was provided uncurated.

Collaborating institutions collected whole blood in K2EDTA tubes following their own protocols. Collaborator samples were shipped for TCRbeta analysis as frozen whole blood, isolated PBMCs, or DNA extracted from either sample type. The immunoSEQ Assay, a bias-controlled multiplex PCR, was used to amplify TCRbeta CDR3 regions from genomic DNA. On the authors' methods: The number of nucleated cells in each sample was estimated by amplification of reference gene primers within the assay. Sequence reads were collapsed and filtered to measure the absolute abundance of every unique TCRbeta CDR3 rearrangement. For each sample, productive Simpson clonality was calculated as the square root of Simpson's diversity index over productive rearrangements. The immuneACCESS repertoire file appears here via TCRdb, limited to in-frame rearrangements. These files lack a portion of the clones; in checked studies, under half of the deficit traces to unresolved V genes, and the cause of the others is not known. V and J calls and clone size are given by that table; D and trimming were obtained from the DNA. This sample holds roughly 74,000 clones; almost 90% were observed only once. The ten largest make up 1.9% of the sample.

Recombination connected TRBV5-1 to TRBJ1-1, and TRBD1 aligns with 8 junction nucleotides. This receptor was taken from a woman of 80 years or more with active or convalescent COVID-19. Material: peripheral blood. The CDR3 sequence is CASSRGQGGTEAFF. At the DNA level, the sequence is TGCGCCAGCAGCCGAGGACAGGGAGGGACTGAAGCTTTCTTT.